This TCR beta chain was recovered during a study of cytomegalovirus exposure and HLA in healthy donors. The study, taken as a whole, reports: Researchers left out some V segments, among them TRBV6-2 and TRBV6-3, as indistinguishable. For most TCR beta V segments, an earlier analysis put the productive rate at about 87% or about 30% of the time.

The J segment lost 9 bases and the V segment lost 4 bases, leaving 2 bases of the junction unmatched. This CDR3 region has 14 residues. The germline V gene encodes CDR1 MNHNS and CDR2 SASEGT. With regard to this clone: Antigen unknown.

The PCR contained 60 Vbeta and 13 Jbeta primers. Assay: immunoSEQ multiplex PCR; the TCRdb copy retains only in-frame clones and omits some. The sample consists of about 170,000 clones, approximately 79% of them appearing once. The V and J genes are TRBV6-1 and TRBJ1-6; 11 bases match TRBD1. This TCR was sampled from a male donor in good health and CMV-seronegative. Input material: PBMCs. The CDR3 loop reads CASSAGQGASPLHF. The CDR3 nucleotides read TGTGCCAGCAGTGCCGGACAGGGGGCTTCACCCCTCCACTTT.